Below are 17 T cell receptor beta chains sequenced from a single sample in a study of radiation and T cells in renal cell carcinoma. The table came from immunoSEQ multiplex PCR; TCRdb's copy has only in-frame clones and leaves some out. The table includes roughly 100,000 clones, over 65% detected once. The sample's time point: baseline pretreatment blood. Treatment denoted: 15 Gy SBRT to primary tumor, nephrectomy 4 weeks later. Here the sequenced sample was blood, taken from a patient whose treatment included radiotherapy and nephrectomy. The receptor source for this set is a man in his 60s with renal cell carcinoma.

The chain combines TRBV7-2 with TRBJ2-2; D not certain. The V and J ends lost 1 base and 8 bases respectively, with 11 bases between them. Germline CDR1 and CDR2: SGHTA and FQGNSA. This CDR3 has 14 amino acids. CDR3 nucleotides: TGTGCCAGCAGCTTAGACTTAGGGTGGGGGGAGCTGTTTTTT. Translation: CASSLDLGWGELFF.

The chain uses TRBV5-1 and TRBJ2-5; 16 bases agree with TRBD2. J was trimmed by 4 bases and V by 3 bases; bases with no gene match: 9. The CDR3 totals 18 residues. CDR1 is SGHRS, CDR2 YFSETQ, per germline. The CDR3 region has the DNA TGCGCCAGCAGCTCACCCGGGACTAGCGGGAGGGCCGTAGAGACCCAGTACTTC. It specifies CASSSPGTSGRAVETQYF.

This chain connects TRBV28 to TRBJ1-4; TRBD1 might be the D (5 bases). The CDR3 runs 14 residues. Deletions cut 2 bases from V and 5 bases from J, with 9 bases between. Germline assignment: CDR1 MDHEN and CDR2 SYDVKM. For the CDR3, the DNA is TGTGCCAGCAGTTTAGGGGGAAAGAATGAAAAACTGTTTTTT. This translates into CASSLGGKNEKLFF.

The genes are TRBV9 and TRBJ2-1; 11 bases are a match to TRBD2. The CDR3 consists of 16 residues. The V segment lost 3 bases and the J segment 4 bases; nucleotides outside the gene matches: 6. Germline CDR1 and CDR2: SGDLS and YYNGEE. The chain's CDR3 is CASSASGTSGYNEQFF. The CDR3 bases are TGTGCCAGCAGCGCTTCCGGGACTAGCGGTTACAATGAGCAGTTCTTC.

The chain has TRBV14 and TRBJ2-7; 7 nucleotides agree with TRBD2. The CDR3 extends over 15 amino acids. Germline trimming cut 1 base from V and 2 bases from J; bases unmatched to any gene: 5. Germline-derived CDR1 and CDR2 are SGHDN and FVKESK. CDR3 amino acids: CASSQGGEGTYEQYF. CDR3 sequence (DNA): TGTGCCAGCAGCCAAGGGGGGGAGGGTACCTACGAGCAGTACTTC.

This sequence joins TRBV21-1 and TRBJ2-2; the table assigns TRBD2, which was not confirmed against the DNA. TRBV21-1 is a known pseudogene. This CDR3 spans 16 amino acids. In DNA form, the CDR3 reads TGTGCCAGCAGTCAGCGGGGGGCGCGCATCACCGGGGAGCTGTTTTTT. Protein sequence: CASSQRGARITGELFF.

The chain carries TRBV7-9 and TRBJ1-1, with TRBD1 matching over 7 bases. After removal of 4 bases from V and 0 bases from J, the junction contained 14 bases not matched to a gene. Germline CDR1 and CDR2: SEHNR and FQNEAQ (reference sequence). This CDR3 spans 18 amino acids. This chain's CDR3 is CASSSLGGTALMNTEAFF. In nucleotides, the CDR3 is TGTGCCAGCAGCTCCCTCGGGGGGACAGCACTAATGAACACTGAAGCTTTCTTT.

V gene TRBV5-4 combines with J gene TRBJ2-4, with D maybe TRBD2 (6 bases). The CDR3 consists of 14 residues. V shed 9 bases and J shed 1 base, with 14 bases lying between them. Germline V lookup: CDR1 SGHNT, CDR2 YYREEE (reference sequence). Here the CDR3 reads CATQRREAKNIQYF. In DNA, the CDR3 is TGTGCCACCCAAAGGAGGGAGGCCAAAAACATTCAGTACTTC.

The chain employs TRBV7-9 and TRBJ2-7; tentative D call: TRBD2 (5 bases). The CDR3 runs 12 residues. Trimming removed 5 bases from V and 3 bases from J, with 8 bases in between. Germline V gives CDR1 SEHNR, CDR2 FQNEAQ (reference sequence). CDR3 loop: CASSPSGYEQYF. The CDR3 DNA reads as TGTGCCAGCAGCCCGAGCGGCTACGAGCAGTACTTC.

This chain uses TRBV6-5 with TRBJ2-4; 10 bases map to TRBD1. The length of the CDR3 is 14 residues. The germline V gene encodes CDR1 MNHEY and CDR2 SVGAGI. With V trimmed by 6 bases and J by 9 bases, 8 bases remained unmatched. The CDR3 loop is CASSRDRGQGIQYF. The CDR3 DNA follows: TGTGCCAGCAGCCGGGACAGGGGACAGGGCATTCAGTACTTC.

The V gene is TRBV27, the J gene TRBJ2-7; D gene uncertain. The V gene lost 3 bases and the J gene lost 0 bases, with 6 bases spanning the gap. CDR1 is MNHEY and CDR2 is SMNVEV in the germline V gene (reference sequence). The CDR3 runs 13 residues. The CDR3 DNA sequence: TGTGCCAGCAGTTTTCATTCCTCCTACGAGCAGTACTTC. Protein product: CASSFHSSYEQYF.

CDR3 DNA sequence: TGCGCCAGCAGCCAAGAATCGGGGCTGCGGGCGGGAGTATCCTACAATGAGCAGTTCTTC. It encodes CASSQESGLRAGVSYNEQFF. The chain employs TRBV4-1 and TRBJ2-1; TRBD2 agrees at 7 bases. The CDR3 has 20 residues. V dropped 0 bases and J dropped 1; count of bases not matched to a gene: 15. Germline V gives CDR1 MGHRA, CDR2 YSYEKL.

This chain uses TRBV2 with TRBJ2-2, with D possibly TRBD1 on 6 matching bases. The CDR3 consists of 13 residues. V gave up 7 bases and J gave up 2 bases, with 8 bases separating them. Per the germline V gene, CDR1 is SNHLY and CDR2 is FYNNEI. CDR3 sequence reads: CASIGGNTGELFF. In DNA form, the CDR3 reads TGTGCCAGCATAGGGGGAAACACCGGGGAGCTGTTTTTT.

This chain uses TRBV19 with TRBJ2-7, with TRBD2 matching 10 bases. Germline CDR1 is LNHDA and CDR2 is SQIVND (reference sequence). The CDR3 is 15 amino acids. Losses at the gene ends were 3 bases for V and 1 base for J; bases not matched to a gene: 3. CDR3 in amino acids: CASSIGLAVSYEQYF. The CDR3 nucleotides are TGTGCCAGTAGTATTGGACTAGCGGTATCCTACGAGCAGTACTTC.

This clone was found once. Other DNA sequences within the sample encode an identical CDR3. This chain links TRBV30 with TRBJ2-7, with D maybe TRBD2 (5 bases). The germline gives CDR1 GTSNPN, CDR2 SVGIG (reference sequence). With 3 bases removed from V and 3 bases from J, the gap between germline ends came to 12 bases. The CDR3 sequence is 13 residues long. CDR3 sequence reads: CAWSHLRDYEQYF. In nucleotides, the CDR3 is TGTGCCTGGAGCCACCTCCGGGACTACGAGCAGTACTTC.

The rearrangement links TRBV19 to TRBJ2-7; 10 bases align to TRBD2. The V and J ends lost 7 bases and 2 bases, in that order; junction bases with no gene match: 11. This CDR3 has 16 residues. Per the germline V gene, CDR1 is LNHDA and CDR2 is SQIVND (reference sequence). In DNA, the CDR3 is TGTGCCAGTAAAACTAGCGGGATAGGAGGTCCCTACGAGCAGTACTTC. This gives the protein CASKTSGIGGPYEQYF.

This chain links TRBV6-1 with TRBJ1-1, with D unresolved. Germline CDR1 is MNHNS and CDR2 is SASEGT. V dropped 5 bases and J dropped 0 bases, with 7 bases sitting between them. The CDR3 length is 13 residues. The CDR3 here is CASSPKMNTEAFF. The CDR3 DNA follows: TGTGCCAGCAGTCCAAAGATGAACACTGAAGCTTTCTTT.